One and the same sample provided the 24 T cell receptor beta chains below, sequenced in a study of T-cell reconstitution after alpha-beta-depleted transplantation in children. The library targeted TCRbeta and was prepared with unique molecular identifiers. TCRdb called the PCR reads again in MiXCR, with one record for every CDR3 protein. The sample has 90,000 to 120,000 distinct CDR3 sequences; approximately 6.4% are singletons. Source: PBMCs, mostly from graft donor cells, taken 360 days after TCRalphabeta/CD19-depleted stem cell transplant. The receptors were sampled from a male patient between 2 and 10 years old who had a stem cell transplant for acute lymphoblastic leukemia, so the T cells may come from the graft donor.

This clonotype turned up a few times. This chain links TRBV11-2 with TRBJ2-1; the D is unclear. The CDR3 extends over 15 amino acids. Trimming took off 1 base at V and 0 bases at J, with 7 bases between the two ends. Germline assignment: CDR1 SGHAT and CDR2 FQNNGV. CDR3 in DNA: TGTGCCAGCAGCTTAGCTCGGAGCTCCTACAATGAGCAGTTCTTC. It translates to CASSLARSSYNEQFF.

This clonotype was seen a handful of times. This chain connects TRBV4-3 to TRBJ1-2; 8 bases fit TRBD1. The CDR3 contains 15 residues. CDR1 is LGHNA and CDR2 is YSLEER in the germline V gene. The V and J ends lost 1 base and 5 bases, in that order; junction bases with no gene match: 6. CDR3 amino acids: CASSQARTGRYGYTF. The CDR3 DNA follows: TGCGCCAGCAGCCAAGCCCGGACAGGGAGATATGGCTACACCTTC.

This clonotype has a handful of counts. This chain joins TRBV6-2 or TRBV6-3 and TRBJ1-2; TRBD1 might be the D (5 bases). Trimming cost V 7 bases and J 5 bases, with 14 bases left between them. Germline CDR1 and CDR2: MNHEY and SVGEGT. The CDR3 runs 13 residues. The chain's CDR3 is CASNNGAGYGYTF. CDR3 DNA: TGTGCCAGCAACAACGGGGCAGGTTATGGCTACACCTTC.

This clonotype was seen at least ten times. CDR3 residues: CASSYRDRTYTDTQYF. In DNA, the CDR3 is TGTGCCAGCAGCTACCGGGACAGGACTTACACAGATACGCAGTATTTT. V usage is TRBV9 and J usage is TRBJ2-3; 8 bases agree with TRBD1. This CDR3 comprises 16 residues. CDR1 is SGDLS and CDR2 is YYNGEE in the germline V gene. J was trimmed by 2 bases and V by 4 bases; bases with no gene match: 9.

As DNA, the CDR3 is TGCAGTGCTAGACCACAGAGCTCCTACGAGCAGTACTTC. Translated: CSARPQSSYEQYF. The chain couples TRBV20-1 to TRBJ2-7; D remains ambiguous. The germline gives CDR1 DFQATT, CDR2 SNEGSKA (reference sequence). This CDR3 has 13 amino acids. V shed 2 bases and J shed 0 bases, with 8 bases lying between them.

This chain uses TRBV24-1 with TRBJ2-3; D might be TRBD2 (6 bases). The germline V gene encodes CDR1 KGHDR and CDR2 SFDVKD. The CDR3 consists of 13 residues. Deletions cut 9 bases from V and 4 bases from J, with 13 bases between. CDR3 region: CATGRGSPDTQYF. The CDR3 DNA follows: TGTGCCACCGGACGGGGGTCACCAGATACGCAGTATTTT.

CDR3 residues: CASSLNGANVLTF. For the CDR3, the DNA is TGTGCCAGCAGCTTAAACGGGGCCAACGTCCTGACTTTC. V gene TRBV7-2 combines with J gene TRBJ2-6; no reliable D call. Trimming cost V 2 bases and J 4 bases, with 3 bases left between them. Germline V lookup: CDR1 SGHTA, CDR2 FQGNSA. CDR3 length: 13 amino acids.

This clonotype has only a few counts. V and J are TRBV4-1 and TRBJ2-5; D ambiguous. Trimming stripped 3 bases from V and 1 base from J, with 9 bases between. The CDR3 extends over 14 amino acids. CDR1 is MGHRA and CDR2 is YSYEKL in the germline V gene. The CDR3 protein is CASSQRTFQETQYF. As DNA, the CDR3 is TGCGCCAGCAGCCAGCGGACCTTCCAAGAGACCCAGTACTTC.

This clonotype was seen ten or more times. This chain joins TRBV10-2 and TRBJ1-1; 7 nucleotides align to TRBD1. The length of the CDR3 is 13 residues. CDR1 is WSHSY and CDR2 is SAAADI in the germline V gene. The V gene end was trimmed by 8 bases and the J gene end by 0 bases; junction bases not matched to a gene: 3. The CDR3: CASQQGLNTEAFF. The CDR3 bases are TGCGCCAGCCAACAGGGGTTGAACACTGAAGCTTTCTTT.

The table lists this clonotype with many counts. The chain is built from TRBV6-5 and TRBJ1-2; D not certain. The V gene's germline CDR1 is MNHEY and CDR2 SVGAGI. V was cut by 5 bases and J by 3 bases, with 13 bases left in between. The CDR3 is made up of 14 amino acids. The CDR3 reads CASSRLGDHYGYTF. The CDR3 bases are TGTGCCAGCAGTAGGCTTGGGGATCACTATGGCTACACCTTC.

The CDR3: CASSEEGASYEQYF. Here the CDR3 DNA reads TGTGCCAGCAGTGAGGAGGGGGCTTCCTACGAGCAGTACTTC. The chain has TRBV6-1 and TRBJ2-7; tentative D call: TRBD1 (7 bases). V was shortened by 3 bases and J by 1 base, with 10 bases between the two germline ends. The CDR3 runs 14 residues. In germline, CDR1 is MNHNS, CDR2 SASEGT.

A few counts support this clonotype. The chain recombines TRBV5-5 with TRBJ2-3; D is undetermined. Between the trimmed V and J ends, which lost 0 bases and 10 bases, there was a span of 9 bases. This CDR3 has 12 amino acids. Per germline, CDR1 SGHKS and CDR2 YYEKEE (reference sequence). The CDR3 region is CASSLAQMAQYF. CDR3 DNA sequence: TGTGCCAGCAGCTTGGCCCAGATGGCGCAGTATTTT.

This clonotype was counted only a few times. The rearrangement joins TRBV27 to TRBJ1-1; TRBD1 matches at 7 bases. The germline V gene has CDR1 MNHEY and CDR2 SMNVEV (reference sequence). The CDR3 runs 13 residues. The ends lost 6 bases at V and 3 bases at J; junction bases unmatched: 4. The CDR3 bases are TGTGCCAGCAGCCTCACAGGGGACACTGAAGCTTTCTTT. It translates to CASSLTGDTEAFF.

This clonotype has a count of ten or more. The chain is built from TRBV4-3 and TRBJ2-7; D not certain. The V gene's germline CDR1 is LGHNA and CDR2 YSLEER. V was shortened by 0 bases and J by 2 bases, with 5 bases between the two germline ends. This CDR3 spans 13 amino acids. The CDR3 sequence: CASSQDLAYEQYF. The CDR3 nucleotides read TGCGCCAGCAGCCAAGATCTGGCCTACGAGCAGTACTTC.

V usage is TRBV6-1 and J usage is TRBJ2-1; 14 nucleotides match TRBD2. Germline CDR1 is MNHNS and CDR2 is SASEGT. The CDR3 contains 15 residues. The V segment lost 5 bases and the J segment 8 bases; nucleotides outside the gene matches: 5. This CDR3 reads CASSPTGLAGDEQFF. The CDR3 DNA sequence: TGTGCCAGCAGTCCTACGGGACTAGCGGGGGATGAGCAGTTCTTC.

The sample holds many counts of this clonotype. The chain is built from TRBV27 and TRBJ1-5, with D uncertain. Germline V gene data show CDR1 as MNHEY and CDR2 as SMNVEV (reference sequence). The V and J ends lost 6 bases and 4 bases respectively, with 7 bases between them. This CDR3 is 12 amino acids long. Here the CDR3 reads CASSPYNQPQHF. The CDR3 DNA is TGTGCCAGCAGCCCATATAATCAGCCCCAGCATTTT.

This clonotype was recorded many times. This chain joins TRBV7-9 and TRBJ1-4; no definite D call. Germline loops: CDR1 SEHNR, CDR2 FQNEAQ (reference sequence). The CDR3 is 15 residues long. Between the trimmed V and J ends, which lost 5 bases and 5 bases, there was a span of 15 bases. As DNA, the CDR3 is TGTGCCAGCAGCCCACGGACTGCAGAAAATGAAAAACTGTTTTTT. It encodes CASSPRTAENEKLFF.

This clonotype was detected many times. The chain combines TRBV27 with TRBJ2-3, with D perhaps TRBD2 (6 bases). Per germline, CDR1 MNHEY and CDR2 SMNVEV (reference sequence). CDR3 size: 15 residues. Trimming pared 5 bases from V and 3 bases from J, leaving 15 bases between. CDR3 amino acids: CASSLGAGWTDTQYF. CDR3 nucleotides: TGTGCCAGCAGTCTAGGGGCGGGGTGGACAGATACGCAGTATTTT.

This clonotype showed up many times. The chain employs TRBV4-3 and TRBJ2-7; 7 nucleotides match TRBD1. The CDR3 has 15 amino acids. Per the germline V gene, CDR1 is LGHNA and CDR2 is YSLEER. J was trimmed by 3 bases and V by 0 bases; bases with no gene match: 5. The CDR3 loop is CASSQERDSRYEQYF. The CDR3 DNA follows: TGCGCCAGCAGCCAAGAACGGGACAGCCGCTACGAGCAGTACTTC.

This clonotype was seen repeatedly, ten times or more. CDR3 coding DNA: TGCGCCAGCATGCCGGGGCCGAACACTGAAGCTTTCTTT. As protein: CASMPGPNTEAFF. The chain carries TRBV5-1 and TRBJ1-1; D possibly corresponds to TRBD1 (5 bases). Deletions cut 6 bases from V and 1 base from J, with 10 bases between. The CDR3 length is 13 residues. Germline-derived CDR1 and CDR2 are SGHRS and YFSETQ. The variable domain in full, with the rest retrieved from reference TRBV5-1 and TRBJ1-1, is KAGVTQTPRYLIKTRGQQVTLSCSPISGHRSVSWYQQTPGQGLQFLFEYFSETQRNKGNFPGRFSGRQFSNSRSEMNVSTLELGDSALYLCASMPGPNTEAFFGQGTRLTVV.

In this sample, this clonotype turned up many times. V and J are TRBV7-9 and TRBJ1-1; 7 nucleotides match TRBD1. There are 15 residues in the CDR3. The germline V gene has CDR1 SEHNR and CDR2 FQNEAQ (reference sequence). V lost 5 bases, J lost 3 bases, and 9 bases stayed unmatched. CDR3 sequence reads: CASSPTGPTDTEAFF. CDR3 DNA sequence: TGTGCCAGCAGCCCGACAGGGCCCACGGACACTGAAGCTTTCTTT.

Many counts were recorded for this clonotype. This chain connects TRBV7-9 to TRBJ1-1; D is possibly TRBD1 (6 bases). Germline lookup yields CDR1 SEHNR and CDR2 FQNEAQ (reference sequence). Trimming removed 1 base at V and 0 bases at J, with 9 bases between. There are 15 residues in the CDR3. CDR3: CASSLDPGVNTEAFF. CDR3 sequence (DNA): TGTGCCAGCAGCTTAGATCCAGGGGTGAACACTGAAGCTTTCTTT.

This clonotype came up many times. The chain is built from TRBV2 and TRBJ1-6; D might be TRBD1 (5 bases). V lost 7 bases and J lost 6, with 10 bases in between. The CDR3 consists of 13 residues. In germline, CDR1 is SNHLY, CDR2 FYNNEI. CDR3 amino acids: CASITGRNSPLHF. CDR3 nucleotides: TGTGCCAGCATAACAGGTCGTAATTCACCCCTCCACTTT.

This clonotype was counted many times. The V call is TRBV29-1, the J call TRBJ2-5; TRBD1 agrees at 9 bases. Germline V gene lookup returns CDR1 SQVTM and CDR2 ANQGSEA. This CDR3 comprises 13 residues. V trimming: 8 bases; J trimming: 5 bases; junction bases outside the gene matches: 9. In nucleotides, the CDR3 is TGCAGCACAACAGGGGGCAAAAAGGAGACCCAGTACTTC. Its translation is CSTTGGKKETQYF.